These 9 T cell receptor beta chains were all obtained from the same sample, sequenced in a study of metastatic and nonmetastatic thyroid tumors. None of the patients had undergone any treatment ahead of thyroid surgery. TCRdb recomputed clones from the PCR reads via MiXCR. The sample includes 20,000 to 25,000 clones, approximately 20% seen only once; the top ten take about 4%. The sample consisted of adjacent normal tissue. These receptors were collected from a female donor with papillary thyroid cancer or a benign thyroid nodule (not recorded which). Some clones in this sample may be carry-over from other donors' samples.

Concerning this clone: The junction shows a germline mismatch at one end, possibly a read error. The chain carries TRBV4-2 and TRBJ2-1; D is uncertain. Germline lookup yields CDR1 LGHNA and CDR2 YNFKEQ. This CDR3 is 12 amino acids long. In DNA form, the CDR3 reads TGTGCCAGCATCCAAGAAGTGGATTTCCAGTTCTTC. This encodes CASIQEVDFQFF.

The CDR3 DNA follows: TGTGCCAGCAGTTTGTACTCGGGTAGGGATACGCAGTATTTT. Its protein is CASSLYSGRDTQYF. J is TRBJ2-3 and V is TRBV27, with no clear D. There are 14 residues in the CDR3. Germline CDR1 reads MNHEY; CDR2 reads SMNVEV (reference sequence). Deletions cut 3 bases from V and 6 bases from J, with 13 bases between.

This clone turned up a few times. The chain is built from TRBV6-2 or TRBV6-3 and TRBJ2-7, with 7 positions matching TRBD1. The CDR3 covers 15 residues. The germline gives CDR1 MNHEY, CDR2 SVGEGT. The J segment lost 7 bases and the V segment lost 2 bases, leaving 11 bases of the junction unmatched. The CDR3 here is CASSYVIGGPGEQYF. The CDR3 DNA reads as TGTGCCAGCAGTTACGTTATAGGGGGCCCCGGAGAGCAGTACTTC.

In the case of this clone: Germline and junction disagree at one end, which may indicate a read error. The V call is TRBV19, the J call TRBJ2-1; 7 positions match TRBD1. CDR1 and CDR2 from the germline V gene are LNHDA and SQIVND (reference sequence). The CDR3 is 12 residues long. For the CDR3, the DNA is TGTGCCAGCGGGGACAGTTACAAGGAGCAGTCCTTC. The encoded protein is CASGDSYKEQSF. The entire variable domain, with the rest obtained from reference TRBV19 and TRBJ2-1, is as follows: DGGITQSPKYLFRKEGQNVTLSCEQNLNHDAMYWYRQDPGQGLRLIYYSQIVNDFQKGDIAEGYSVSREKKESFPLTVTSAQKNPTAFYLCASGDSYKEQSFGPGTRLTVL.

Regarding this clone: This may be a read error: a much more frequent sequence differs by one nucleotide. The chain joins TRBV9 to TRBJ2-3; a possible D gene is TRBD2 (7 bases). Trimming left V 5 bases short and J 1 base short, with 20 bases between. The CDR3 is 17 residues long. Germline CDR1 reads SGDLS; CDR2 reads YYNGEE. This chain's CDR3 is CASRPRGGGSGTDTQYF. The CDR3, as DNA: TGTGCCAGCAGACCCCGAGGGGGGGGCAGTGGCACAGATACGCAGTATTTT.

CDR3 loop: CASSRSSGRGQPQHF. Here the CDR3 DNA reads TGTGCCAGCAGCCGAAGTTCGGGTCGAGGCCAGCCCCAGCATTTT. The chain combines TRBV7-2 with TRBJ1-5; D is unclear. The CDR3 is 15 residues long. Germline CDR1 and CDR2: SGHTA and FQGNSA. The V gene lost 5 bases and the J gene lost 7 bases, with 18 bases spanning the gap.

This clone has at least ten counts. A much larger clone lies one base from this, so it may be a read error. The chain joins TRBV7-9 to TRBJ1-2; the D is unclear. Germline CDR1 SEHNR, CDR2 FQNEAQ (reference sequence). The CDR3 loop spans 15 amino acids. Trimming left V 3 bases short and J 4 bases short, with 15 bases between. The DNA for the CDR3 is TGTGCCAGCAGCTTGGGTAGCCTTGACCTCTATGGCTACACCTTC. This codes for CASSLGSLDLYGYTF.

CDR3: CASKWTGANQPQHF. Written as DNA, the CDR3 is TGTGCCAGCAAGTGGACAGGGGCTAATCAGCCCCAGCATTTT. The chain employs TRBV6-1 and TRBJ1-5, with 9 bases aligning to TRBD1. Germline assignment: CDR1 MNHNS and CDR2 SASEGT. The CDR3 has 14 residues. V was clipped by 7 bases and J by 4 bases; unmatched bases: 5.

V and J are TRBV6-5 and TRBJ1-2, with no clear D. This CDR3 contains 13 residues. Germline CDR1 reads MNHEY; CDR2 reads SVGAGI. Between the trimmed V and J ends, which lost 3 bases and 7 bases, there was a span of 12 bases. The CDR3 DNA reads TGTGCCAGCAGTTATAAGAGGTACCGTGGCTACACCTTC. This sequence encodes CASSYKRYRGYTF.